One and the same sample provided the 12 T cell receptor beta chains below, sequenced in a study of CXCR3-negative and CXCR3-positive naive CD8 T cells. The libraries of TRB cDNA were constructed through 5' RACE using UMI labels. TCRdb reanalyzed the 5' RACE reads and collapses them to one entry per CDR3 protein, without DNA. This table holds around 40,000 distinct CDR3 sequences. The sample consisted of memory CD8+ T cells from blood. Receptors originate from a human donor in good health. Some clones in this sample may be carry-over from other donors' samples.

The chain links TRBV4-3 to TRBJ2-3. The CDR3 totals 15 residues. CDR1 LGHNA and CDR2 YSLEER come from the germline V gene. Here the CDR3 reads CASSQERQNQDTQYF.

The chain employs TRBV6-8 and TRBJ2-1; TCRdb's D gene call, TRBD2, goes unchecked for lack of DNA. The CDR3 has 15 residues. Per germline, CDR1 MNHGY and CDR2 SAAAGT. The CDR3 reads CASSSALRSYNEQFF.

The gene calls are TRBV12-3 or TRBV12-4 and TRBJ2-1; TCRdb proposes TRBD1, but this gene call is untestable without DNA. This CDR3 spans 16 amino acids. The CDR3 is CASNLQGQAIDAEQFF.

The chain joins TRBV4-3 to TRBJ2-7. The CDR3 loop spans 14 amino acids. The germline V gene has CDR1 LGHNA and CDR2 YSLEER. This CDR3 is CASSQELGSHEQYF.

CDR3 sequence: CSVEVGTGGLYGYTF. The V call is TRBV29-1, the J call TRBJ1-2; TCRdb reports TRBD1, a call that lacks DNA to check it against. The germline V gene encodes CDR1 SQVTM and CDR2 ANQGSEA. The CDR3 runs 15 residues.

The chain joins TRBV7-9 to TRBJ2-7; the D call of TRBD2 rests on TCRdb alone, since no DNA is present to check it. This CDR3 region has 14 residues. Germline V gives CDR1 SEHNR, CDR2 FQNEAQ (reference sequence). The CDR3 region is CASSRETVTYEQYF.

This chain joins TRBV20-1 and TRBJ1-4; TCRdb's assignment of TRBD1 cannot be checked, as there is no DNA. CDR3 length equals 14 residues. Germline CDR1 DFQATT, CDR2 SNEGSKA (reference sequence). The CDR3 loop is CSASPGEEREKLFF.

The chain links TRBV5-1 to TRBJ1-2; the D call of TRBD1 rests on TCRdb alone, since no DNA is present to check it. Looked up from germline, CDR1 is SGHRS and CDR2 is YFSETQ. The CDR3 has 12 residues. The CDR3 spells CASTGGGHGYTF.

This chain connects TRBV7-9 to TRBJ1-1. Germline V CDR1 and CDR2: SEHNR, FQNEAQ (reference sequence). The CDR3 is 13 amino acids. The CDR3 loop is CASSLSTGTEAFF. Supplemented by reference TRBV7-9 and TRBJ1-1, the full variable domain reads DTGVSQNPRHKITKRGQNVTFRCDPISEHNRLYWYRQTLGQGPEFLTYFQNEAQLEKSRLLSDRFSAERPKGSFSTLEIQRTEQGDSAMYLCASSLSTGTEAFFGQGTRLTVV.

This chain connects TRBV6-2 or TRBV6-3 to TRBJ2-7; TCRdb outputs TRBD2, but without DNA this stays unchecked. Germline V lookup: CDR1 MNHEY, CDR2 SVGEGT. The CDR3 loop spans 13 amino acids. The CDR3 region is CASSYGRIYEQYF.

The rearrangement uses TRBV29-1 and TRBJ2-1. The CDR3 has 14 amino acids. In germline, CDR1 is SQVTM, CDR2 ANQGSEA. The CDR3 region is CSVVSRSSYNEQFF.

The chain is built from TRBV3-1 and TRBJ2-7; there is no DNA to check the TCRdb D call of TRBD1. Germline values: CDR1 LGHDT, CDR2 YNNKEL (reference sequence). This CDR3 is built from 14 residues. This chain's CDR3 is CASEIGGGAYEQYF.